This T cell receptor (beta chain) was recovered during a study of blood T cells in healthy people across ages. A word on this clonotype: Its antigen is still unknown.

Study results and limitations: The unsorted PBMCs prevented any conclusive comparison of naive versus antigen-experienced cells.

Primers used in a second PCR of about 7 to 12 cycles were a sample-barcoded 5' primer and a J-beta primer mix. All cDNA molecules were each tagged by a template-switch adaptor with 12 random nucleotides. From the 5' RACE reads, TCRdb called clonotypes with MiXCR, one entry per CDR3 protein. The sample yields 1.5 million to 2 million distinct CDR3 sequences, about 50% seen once. The authors isolated at least 7 million PBMCs per sample. The clonotype originates from a middle-aged woman in good health. Sequencing was done on a sample of blood.

The CDR3: CSAREHTNYGYTF. Written as DNA, the CDR3 is TGCAGTGCTAGAGAGCATACTAACTATGGCTACACCTTC. The chain couples TRBV20-1 to TRBJ1-2; D gene uncertain. Germline loops: CDR1 DFQATT, CDR2 SNEGSKA (reference sequence). Trimming cost V 0 bases and J 0 bases, with 5 bases left between them. This CDR3 has 13 amino acids.